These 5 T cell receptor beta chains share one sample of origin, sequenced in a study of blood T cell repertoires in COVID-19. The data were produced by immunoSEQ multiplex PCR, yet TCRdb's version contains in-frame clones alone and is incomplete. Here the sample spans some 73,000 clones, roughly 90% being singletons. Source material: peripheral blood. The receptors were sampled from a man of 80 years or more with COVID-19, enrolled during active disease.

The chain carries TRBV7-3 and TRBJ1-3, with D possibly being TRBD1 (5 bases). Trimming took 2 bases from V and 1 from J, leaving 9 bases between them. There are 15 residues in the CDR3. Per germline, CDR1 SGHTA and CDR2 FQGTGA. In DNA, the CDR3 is TGTGCCAGCAGCTTAGGTTCAGGGTCTGGAAACACCATATATTTT. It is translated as CASSLGSGSGNTIYF.

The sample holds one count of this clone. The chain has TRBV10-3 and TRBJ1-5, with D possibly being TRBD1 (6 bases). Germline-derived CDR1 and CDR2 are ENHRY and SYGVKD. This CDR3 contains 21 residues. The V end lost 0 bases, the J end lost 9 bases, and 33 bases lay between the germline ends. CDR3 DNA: TGTGCCATCAGTGAGTCCCAGGTTCCCACACGTACAGGGCCCCTCGAGGGGCCCCAGCATTTT. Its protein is CAISESQVPTRTGPLEGPQHF.

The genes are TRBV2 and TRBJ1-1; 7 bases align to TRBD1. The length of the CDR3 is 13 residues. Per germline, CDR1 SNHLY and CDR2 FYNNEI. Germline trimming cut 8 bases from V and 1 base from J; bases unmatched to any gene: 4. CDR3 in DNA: TGTGCCAGCGGGGGACAGCCGAACACTGAAGCTTTCTTT. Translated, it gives CASGGQPNTEAFF.

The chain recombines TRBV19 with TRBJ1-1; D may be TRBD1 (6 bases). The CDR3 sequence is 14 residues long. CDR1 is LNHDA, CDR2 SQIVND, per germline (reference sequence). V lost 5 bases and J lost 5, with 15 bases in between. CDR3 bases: TGTGCCAGTAGTTTAAGCAGGGGAGAGACTGAAGCTTTCTTT. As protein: CASSLSRGETEAFF.

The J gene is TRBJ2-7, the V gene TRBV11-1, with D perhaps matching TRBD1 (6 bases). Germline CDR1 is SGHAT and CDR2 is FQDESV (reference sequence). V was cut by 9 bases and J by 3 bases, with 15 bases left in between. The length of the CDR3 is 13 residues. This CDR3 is CASDQGTRYEQYF. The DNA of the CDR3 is TGTGCCAGTGATCAGGGGACCCGCTACGAGCAGTACTTC.